The rows below give T cell receptor beta chains drawn from one sample of a study of control samples from healthy donors and cancer patients. Sequenced by immunoSEQ multiplex PCR; TCRdb stores in-frame clones only, minus some. Here the sample spans under 130,000 clones, roughly 89% being singletons. The material sequenced was PBMCs. The source is a man aged 60 to 75 with lung cancer. Each CDR3 is given without its conserved first and last residue.

13,TRBV18,TRBJ1-6,ASSPPYSAGSPLH
12,TRBV7-9,TRBJ2-7,ASSLQSDSGEQY
12,TRBV5-1,TRBJ1-1,ASSLAQMNTEAF
12,TRBV27,TRBJ1-2,ATTRVAGDYGYT
13,TRBV18,TRBJ1-1,ASSLTGGGGTEAF
12,TRBV18,TRBJ1-2,ASSPNQGEAGYT
9,TRBV6-5,TRBJ2-7,ASVGHYEQY
13,TRBV12-5,TRBJ1-1,ASGFQGLQNTEAF
14,TRBV7-9,TRBJ1-6,ASSSRTGGYNSPLH
13,TRBV30,TRBJ1-4,AWTLNPGPAEKLF